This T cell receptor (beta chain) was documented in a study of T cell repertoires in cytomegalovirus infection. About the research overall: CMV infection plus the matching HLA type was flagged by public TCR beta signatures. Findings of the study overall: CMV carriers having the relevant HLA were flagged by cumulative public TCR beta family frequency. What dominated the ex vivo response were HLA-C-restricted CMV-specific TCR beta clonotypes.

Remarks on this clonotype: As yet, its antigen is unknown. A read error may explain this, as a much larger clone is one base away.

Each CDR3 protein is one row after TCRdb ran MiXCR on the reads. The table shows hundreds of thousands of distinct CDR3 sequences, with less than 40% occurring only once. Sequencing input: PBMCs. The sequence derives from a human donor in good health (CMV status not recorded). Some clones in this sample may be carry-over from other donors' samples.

CDR3 sequence: CASSFYGGIRITDTQSF. CDR3 bases: TGTGCCAGCAGCTTTTACGGCGGGATCAGAATCACAGATACGCAGTCTTTT. The rearrangement joins TRBV7-2 to TRBJ2-3, with D tentatively TRBD2 (6 bases). Germline V gene sequence: CDR1 SGHTA, CDR2 FQGNSA. This CDR3 contains 17 residues.